These 2 T cell receptor beta chains came from one sample sequenced in a study of cytomegalovirus exposure and HLA in healthy donors (dated by TCRdb to about 2017). The method behind the library was the immunoSEQ multiplex PCR assay. The multiplex PCR relied on a mix of 60 forward primers for TCR Vbeta segments and 13 reverse primers for TCR Jbeta segments. TCRdb retrieved this table from immuneACCESS and kept in-frame rearrangements only. Not all clones are present; in checked studies, unresolved V genes account for under half, and no reason is known for the remainder. This sample lists 140,000 to 150,000 clones; approximately 91% were detected once. The ten top clones hold roughly 0.53% of the sample. Sequenced material: PBMCs. Receptors originate from a woman in her thirties or forties in good health and CMV-seronegative.

This rearrangement joins TRBV7-2 to TRBJ1-5, with D hard to call. Germline CDR1 and CDR2: SGHTA and FQGNSA. Trimming took 5 bases from V and 8 from J, leaving 10 bases between them. The CDR3 totals 12 residues. Written as DNA, the CDR3 is TGTGCCAGCAGCGTAAGCGTTGAGCCCCAGCATTTT. This codes for CASSVSVEPQHF.

In this sample, this clone is medium-sized. The rearrangement uses TRBV6-4 and TRBJ2-1; D might be TRBD2 (6 bases). The CDR3 is 13 amino acids. The germline V gene encodes CDR1 MRHNA and CDR2 SNTAGT. The V gene lost 2 bases and the J gene lost 10 bases, with 12 bases spanning the gap. The CDR3 reads CASSDRDSLEQFF. CDR3 bases: TGTGCCAGCAGTGACCGGGACTCGCTAGAGCAGTTCTTC.